A single sample is the source of the 2 T cell receptor beta chains below, sequenced in a study of blood T cell repertoires in COVID-19. Assay used: immunoSEQ multiplex PCR; TCRdb lists only in-frame clones, some missing. Of approximately 140,000 clones listed, approximately 88% are singletons. Sequencing was done on a sample of peripheral blood. The receptors here all came from a man aged 70 or older with acute or convalescent COVID-19.

The rearrangement links TRBV28 to TRBJ1-2; 9 positions match TRBD1. With 2 bases clipped from V and 4 bases from J, the junction kept 5 bases outside the gene matches. CDR1 is MDHEN and CDR2 is SYDVKM in the germline V gene. The CDR3 is 15 amino acids. The CDR3 is CASSLGDRVAYGYTF. The CDR3, as DNA: TGTGCCAGCAGTTTAGGGGACAGGGTGGCCTATGGCTACACCTTC.

This chain uses TRBV4-1 with TRBJ2-3, with a tentative D call TRBD2 (6 bases). The CDR3 has 17 residues. CDR1 and CDR2 (germline): MGHRA, YSYEKL. V was trimmed by 0 bases and J by 3 bases, leaving 16 bases between them. The CDR3 spells CASSQDHRGVGTDTQYF. In DNA form, the CDR3 reads TGCGCCAGCAGCCAAGATCACCGCGGGGTTGGTACAGATACGCAGTATTTT.